This T cell receptor (beta chain) was retrieved from a study of blood T cell repertoires in COVID-19. Background on the study: The United States, Italy and Spain provided the acute and convalescent COVID-19 samples. T cells, B-cell-depleted T cells, or PBMCs provided the cDNA or gDNA that served as material.

Methods used by the authors: By means of reference gene primer amplification, nucleated cell counts were estimated. Method: immunoSEQ multiplex PCR; TCRdb's copy keeps in-frame clones and lacks some. From that table come the V and J calls and clone size; the DNA was used to work out D and trimming. Among 90,000 to 110,000 clones listed, about 76% were seen once. This clone was observed a handful of times. Trimming took 6 bases from V and 4 from J, leaving 10 bases between them. The CDR3 is 13 amino acids. The gene calls are TRBV12-3 or TRBV12-4 and TRBJ1-5; D unclear. The sequence was obtained from a man older than 75 with acute or convalescent COVID-19. Sequenced: peripheral blood. CDR3 amino acids: CASRPTGNQPQHF. The CDR3 bases are TGTGCCAGCAGGCCGACGGGGAATCAGCCCCAGCATTTT.